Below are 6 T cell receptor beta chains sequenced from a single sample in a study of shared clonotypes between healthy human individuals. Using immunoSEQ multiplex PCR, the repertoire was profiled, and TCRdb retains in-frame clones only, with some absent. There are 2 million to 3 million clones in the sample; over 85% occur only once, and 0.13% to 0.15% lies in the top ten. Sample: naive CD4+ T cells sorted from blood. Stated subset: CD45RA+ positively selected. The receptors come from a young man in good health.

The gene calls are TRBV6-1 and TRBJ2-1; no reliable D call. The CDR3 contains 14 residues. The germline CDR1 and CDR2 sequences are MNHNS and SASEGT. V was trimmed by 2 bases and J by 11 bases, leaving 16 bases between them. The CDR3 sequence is CASSELVALVKQFF. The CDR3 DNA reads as TGTGCCAGCAGTGAACTGGTGGCCCTCGTTAAGCAGTTCTTC.

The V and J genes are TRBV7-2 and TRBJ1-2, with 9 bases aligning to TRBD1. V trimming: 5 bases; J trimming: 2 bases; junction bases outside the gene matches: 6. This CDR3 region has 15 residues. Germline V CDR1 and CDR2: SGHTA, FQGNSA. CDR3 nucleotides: TGTGCCAGCAGCCCTGGGACAGGGCCCAACTATGGCTACACCTTC. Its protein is CASSPGTGPNYGYTF.

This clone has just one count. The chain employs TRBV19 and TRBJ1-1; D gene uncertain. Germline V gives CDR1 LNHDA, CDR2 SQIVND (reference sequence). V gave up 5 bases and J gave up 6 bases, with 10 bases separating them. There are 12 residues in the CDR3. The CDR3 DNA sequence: TGTGCCAGTAGTGAAAGGAGCGCTGAAGCTTTCTTT. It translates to CASSERSAEAFF.

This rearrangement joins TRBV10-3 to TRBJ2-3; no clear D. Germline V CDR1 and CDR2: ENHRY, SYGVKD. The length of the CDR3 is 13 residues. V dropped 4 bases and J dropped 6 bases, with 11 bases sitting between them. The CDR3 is CAISAKAIDTQYF. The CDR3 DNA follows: TGTGCCATCAGTGCCAAGGCAATTGATACGCAGTATTTT.

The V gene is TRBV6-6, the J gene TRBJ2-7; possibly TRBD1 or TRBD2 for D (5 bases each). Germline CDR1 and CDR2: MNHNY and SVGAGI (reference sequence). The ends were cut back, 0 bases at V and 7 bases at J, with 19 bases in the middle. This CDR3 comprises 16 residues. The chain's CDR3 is CASSYSSRQGEGEQYF. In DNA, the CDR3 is TGTGCCAGCAGTTACTCGAGTAGGCAGGGCGAGGGAGAGCAGTACTTC.

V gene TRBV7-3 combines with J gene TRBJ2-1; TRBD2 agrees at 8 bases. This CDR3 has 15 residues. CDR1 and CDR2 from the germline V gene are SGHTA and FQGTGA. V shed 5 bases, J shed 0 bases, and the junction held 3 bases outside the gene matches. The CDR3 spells CASSESGGSYNEQFF. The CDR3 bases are TGTGCCAGCAGCGAAAGCGGGGGCTCCTACAATGAGCAGTTCTTC. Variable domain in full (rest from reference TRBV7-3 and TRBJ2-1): GAGVSQTPSNKVTEKGKYVELRCDPISGHTALYWYRQSLGQGPEFLIYFQGTGAADDSGLPNDRFFAVRPEGSVSTLKIQRTERGDSAVYLCASSESGGSYNEQFFGPGTRLTVL.